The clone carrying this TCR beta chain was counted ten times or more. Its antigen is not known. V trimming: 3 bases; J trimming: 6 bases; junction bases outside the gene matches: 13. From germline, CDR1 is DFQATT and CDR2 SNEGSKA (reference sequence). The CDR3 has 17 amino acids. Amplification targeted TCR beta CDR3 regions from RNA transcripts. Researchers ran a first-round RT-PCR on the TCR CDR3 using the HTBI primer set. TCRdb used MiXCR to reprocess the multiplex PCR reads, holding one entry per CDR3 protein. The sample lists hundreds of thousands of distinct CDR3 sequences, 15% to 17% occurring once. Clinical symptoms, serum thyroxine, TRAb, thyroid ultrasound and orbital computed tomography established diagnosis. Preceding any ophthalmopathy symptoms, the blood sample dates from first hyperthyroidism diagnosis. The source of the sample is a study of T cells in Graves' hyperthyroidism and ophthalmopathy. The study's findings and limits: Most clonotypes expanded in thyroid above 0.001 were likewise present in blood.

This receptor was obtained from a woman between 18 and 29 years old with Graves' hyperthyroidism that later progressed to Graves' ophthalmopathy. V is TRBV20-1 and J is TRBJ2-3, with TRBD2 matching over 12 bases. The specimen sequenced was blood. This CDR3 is CSASELPSGRVQDTQYF. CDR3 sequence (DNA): TGCAGTGCTAGTGAGTTGCCTAGCGGGAGGGTGCAGGATACGCAGTATTTT.